Presented here are 12 T cell receptor beta chains from one specimen sequenced in a study of blood T cell repertoires in COVID-19. Measured with immunoSEQ multiplex PCR; TCRdb has only the in-frame clones, and not every one. The data contain around 300,000 clones, approximately 91% of them seen just once; the ten biggest clones take up 0.94%. Material: peripheral blood. The receptors were sampled from a middle-aged woman who had recovered from COVID-19.

With respect to this clone: A read error may produce the germline difference seen at one junction end. The chain employs TRBV30 and TRBJ1-2; D remains unclear. This CDR3 contains 11 residues. Germline V gene data show CDR1 as GTSNPN and CDR2 as SVGIG (reference sequence). Here the CDR3 reads CAWSVLPTEAF. DNA of the CDR3: TGTGCCTGGAGTGTACTCCCAACTGAGGCCTTC.

This chain links TRBV5-1 with TRBJ2-7; D is perhaps TRBD2 (5 bases). The length of the CDR3 is 14 residues. V was shortened by 1 base and J by 4 bases, with 12 bases between the two germline ends. Germline V gives CDR1 SGHRS, CDR2 YFSETQ. The CDR3 here is CASSLSGSGYEQYF. The CDR3 DNA reads TGCGCCAGCAGCTTGTCGGGGTCCGGTTACGAGCAGTACTTC. Full variable domain (rest looked up from reference TRBV5-1 and TRBJ2-7): KAGVTQTPRYLIKTRGQQVTLSCSPISGHRSVSWYQQTPGQGLQFLFEYFSETQRNKGNFPGRFSGRQFSNSRSEMNVSTLELGDSALYLCASSLSGSGYEQYFGPGTRLTVT.

The chain joins TRBV10-3 to TRBJ2-7, with 8 bases fitting TRBD1. Germline loops: CDR1 ENHRY, CDR2 SYGVKD. Trimming took 10 bases from V and 0 from J; bases not matched to a gene: 11. CDR3 length: 15 residues. The CDR3 loop reads CATQRTGSGSYEQYF. CDR3 sequence (DNA): TGTGCCACACAAAGGACAGGGTCCGGCTCCTACGAGCAGTACTTC.

The CDR3 loop is CASSLTPGNEQFF. The CDR3 nucleotides are TGTGCCAGCAGCTTAACGCCCGGGAATGAGCAGTTCTTC. The rearrangement joins TRBV7-3 to TRBJ2-1; D is uncertain. The germline CDR1 and CDR2 sequences are SGHTA and FQGTGA. The V and J ends lost 0 bases and 7 bases respectively, with 7 bases between them. This CDR3 has 13 amino acids.

The CDR3 region is CASSFLAGEQFF. CDR3 in DNA: TGTGCCAGCAGCTTTTTGGCGGGTGAGCAGTTCTTC. The V gene is TRBV5-6, the J gene TRBJ2-1, with D maybe TRBD2 (5 bases). The germline V gene encodes CDR1 SGHDT and CDR2 YYEEEE. This CDR3 has 12 amino acids. V lost 2 bases and J 9 bases, leaving 9 bases between the germline ends.

The chain is built from TRBV11-2 and TRBJ2-7; 7 nucleotides match TRBD2. CDR3 size: 14 residues. Looked up from germline, CDR1 is SGHAT and CDR2 is FQNNGV. V dropped 6 bases and J dropped 6; count of bases not matched to a gene: 11. The CDR3 reads CASRYRGGPLEQYF. The CDR3 DNA sequence: TGTGCCAGCAGATACCGGGGAGGGCCTCTCGAGCAGTACTTC.

The rearrangement links TRBV9 to TRBJ2-7, with 8 bases matching TRBD1. The J segment lost 3 bases and the V segment lost 4 bases, leaving 6 bases of the junction unmatched. In germline, CDR1 is SGDLS, CDR2 YYNGEE. The CDR3 contains 14 residues. The CDR3 bases are TGTGCCAGCAGCACGGGACAGGAAGGCTACGAGCAGTACTTC. Translating it yields CASSTGQEGYEQYF.

This sequence joins TRBV6-5 and TRBJ2-5, with 7 bases that match TRBD2. The CDR3 is made up of 15 amino acids. Germline lookup yields CDR1 MNHEY and CDR2 SVGAGI. The V gene end was trimmed by 7 bases and the J gene end by 5 bases; junction bases not matched to a gene: 13. CDR3 residues: CASTIRGRAGETQYF. CDR3 in DNA: TGTGCCAGCACGATTCGGGGGAGGGCCGGGGAGACCCAGTACTTC.

The chain combines TRBV7-8 with TRBJ2-2, with 7 positions matching TRBD2. V shed 8 bases and J 0 bases; nucleotides not matched to a gene: 6. This CDR3 region has 15 residues. Germline-derived CDR1 and CDR2 are SGHVS and FQNEAQ. The CDR3 region has the DNA TGTGCCAGCCTTCTGGGGGGGACGAACACCGGGGAGCTGTTTTTT. This gives the protein CASLLGGTNTGELFF.

The chain carries TRBV12-3 or TRBV12-4 and TRBJ2-3; no clear D gene. V dropped 6 bases and J dropped 0 bases, with 4 bases sitting between them. CDR3 length: 12 amino acids. This CDR3 is CASSLSTDTQYF. The CDR3 DNA sequence: TGTGCCAGCAGCCTGAGCACAGATACGCAGTATTTT.

The chain carries TRBV28 and TRBJ2-3, with TRBD2 identical over 10 bases. The CDR3 runs to 17 residues. CDR1 is MDHEN and CDR2 is SYDVKM in the germline V gene. The junction had 13 bases not matched to a gene; V was cut back by 6 bases and J by 4 bases. This chain's CDR3 is CASRPASGTSEPDTQYF. Here the CDR3 DNA reads TGTGCCAGCAGACCAGCTTCCGGGACTAGCGAACCAGATACGCAGTATTTT.

The genes are TRBV19 and TRBJ1-2, with D maybe TRBD1 (6 bases). The CDR3 has 12 residues. The V end lost 7 bases, the J end lost 6 bases, and 12 bases lay between the germline ends. Per the germline V gene, CDR1 is LNHDA and CDR2 is SQIVND (reference sequence). CDR3 nucleotide sequence: TGTGCCAGTATAGGGAACAGGGATGGCTACACCTTC. Amino acid sequence: CASIGNRDGYTF.